The sample holds a few counts of the clone carrying this T cell receptor (beta chain). As yet, its antigen is unknown. This sample is part of a study of blood T cells in healthy people across ages. The CDR3 sequence is 15 residues long. Looked up from germline, CDR1 is SQVTM and CDR2 is ANQGSEA. Trimming removed 5 bases at V and 0 bases at J, with 14 bases between. Regarding the study as a whole: Aged donors had fewer naive CD4+ cells and lower diversity than long-lived donors. Investigators viewed diversity estimates from one million T cells as underestimates, the study reported.

For the second PCR, which ran for roughly 7 to 11 cycles, a sample-barcoded 5' primer and a J-beta primer mix were used. TCRdb fed the 5' RACE reads into MiXCR, producing one record per CDR3 protein. Of under 2 million distinct CDR3 sequences listed, 30% to 35% are singletons. Sequencing was carried out using blood. This clonotype was sampled from a woman in her thirties in good health. The V gene is TRBV29-1, the J gene TRBJ2-1; the D call may be TRBD1 or TRBD2 (7 bases each). The CDR3 sequence: CSVYGGDSSYNEQFF. CDR3 in DNA: TGCAGCGTTTATGGGGGGGACAGCTCCTACAATGAGCAGTTCTTC.